Listed below are T cell receptor beta chains from one sample, sequenced in a study of shared clonotypes between healthy human individuals. Only in-frame clones appear in the TCRdb table, and some are missing; sequencing was by immunoSEQ multiplex PCR. Counted here are roughly 890,000 clones, about 92% occurring once; the ten biggest clones make up 24%. The material sequenced was naive CD8+ T cells sorted from blood. The receptors stem from a young man in good health. CDR3s include the opening cysteine and the closing phenylalanine or tryptophan. The order of the fields is J gene, V gene, clone size, D gene, CDR3 protein, CDR3 DNA. The D gene is left open where the match is weak. The listing skips clone size in some rows; elsewhere it reads once, few, many or a size class.

TRBJ2-7,TRBV18,once,-,CASSPMGAYEQYF,TGTGCCAGCTCACCCATGGGGGCCTACGAGCAGTACTTC
TRBJ1-3,TRBV11-2,-,-,CASSLVGGMLSGNTIYF,TGTGCCAGCAGCTTAGTGGGCGGGATGCTCTCTGGAAACACCATATATTTT
TRBJ2-3,TRBV28,-,TRBD1,CASRRQGADTQYF,TGTGCCAGTCGACGACAGGGGGCAGATACGCAGTATTTT
TRBJ2-1,TRBV30,once,TRBD2,CAWRGLVGYEQFF,TGTGCCTGGAGGGGACTAGTAGGGTATGAGCAGTTCTTC
TRBJ2-5,TRBV5-4,-,-,CASSWQGQETQYF,TGTGCCAGCAGCTGGCAAGGACAAGAGACCCAGTACTTC
TRBJ2-7,TRBV4-2,-,TRBD1,CASSQDLLGTGQGSYEQYF,TGTGCCAGCAGCCAAGATCTCCTCGGGACGGGACAGGGATCGTACGAGCAGTACTTC
TRBJ2-4,TRBV2,-,-,CASIDRNIQYF,TGTGCCAGCATTGACCGTAACATTCAGTACTTC
TRBJ2-3,TRBV7-9,-,-,CASRPVYADTQYF,TGTGCCAGCAGACCCGTGTACGCAGATACGCAGTATTTT
TRBJ2-1,TRBV4-2,-,TRBD2,CASSQDPGDLAGGTYNEQFF,TGTGCCAGCAGCCAAGATCCGGGAGACCTAGCGGGAGGGACCTACAATGAGCAGTTCTTC
TRBJ2-2,TRBV11-2,-,TRBD2,CASRGRRSGLAAGELFF,TGTGCCAGCAGGGGACGACGGTCCGGACTAGCGGCCGGGGAGCTGTTTTTT
TRBJ1-2,TRBV5-1,once,TRBD1,CASSLGPKTGMDGYTF,TGCGCCAGCAGCCTAGGCCCTAAGACAGGGATGGATGGCTACACCTTC
TRBJ2-2,TRBV29-1,-,-,CSVEIGANTGELFF,TGCAGCGTTGAAATAGGGGCGAACACCGGGGAGCTGTTTTTT
TRBJ2-7,TRBV18,-,TRBD1,CASSPWFRGPSSYEQYF,TGTGCCAGCTCACCATGGTTCAGGGGGCCTTCCTCCTACGAGCAGTACTTC
TRBJ2-3,TRBV25-1,-,-,CASSVGTVSPGDTQYF,TGTGCCAGCAGTGTAGGGACCGTGTCTCCGGGAGATACGCAGTATTTT
TRBJ1-1,TRBV27,-,-,CASSLVGQRAFF,TGTGCCAGCAGTTTAGTGGGGCAGAGGGCTTTCTTT
TRBJ1-2,TRBV27,-,TRBD1,CASSFLGTDYYGYTF,TGTGCCAGCAGTTTTTTAGGGACAGACTACTATGGCTACACCTTC
TRBJ2-1,TRBV10-3,-,TRBD2,CAIRTSGIGYNEQFF,TGTGCCATCAGAACTAGCGGGATCGGCTACAATGAGCAGTTCTTC
TRBJ2-7,TRBV6-5,-,-,CASSYSSQIYEQYF,TGTGCCAGCAGTTACTCGAGTCAGATCTACGAGCAGTACTTC
TRBJ2-2,TRBV6-1,-,-,CASSDLGGNTGELFF,TGTGCCAGCAGTGATCTGGGGGGGAACACCGGGGAGCTGTTTTTT
TRBJ2-7,TRBV7-9,-,-,CASSLPSANYEQYF,TGTGCCAGCAGCTTACCTAGCGCCAACTACGAGCAGTACTTC
TRBJ2-7,TRBV2,-,-,CASQGFVYEQYF,TGTGCCAGCCAGGGGTTCGTCTACGAGCAGTACTTC
TRBJ1-4,TRBV7-8,-,-,CASSPSLGSGNEKLFF,TGTGCCAGCAGCCCTAGCTTGGGGTCCGGTAATGAAAAACTGTTTTTT
TRBJ1-1,TRBV5-1,-,-,CASRVGGPSNTEAFF,TGCGCCAGCAGAGTGGGGGGCCCATCGAACACTGAAGCTTTCTTT
TRBJ2-7,TRBV7-9,-,-,CASSLVPGEQYF,TGTGCCAGCAGCTTAGTGCCAGGGGAGCAGTACTTC
TRBJ1-3,TRBV27,-,-,CASSLSPGGSGNTIYF,TGTGCCAGCAGTTTATCTCCAGGCGGCTCTGGAAACACCATATATTTT
TRBJ2-7,TRBV11-2,-,TRBD1,CASSWTGGEYEQYF,TGTGCCAGCAGCTGGACAGGGGGCGAGTACGAGCAGTACTTC
TRBJ2-1,TRBV7-2,once,TRBD1,CASSLDRGLNEQFF,TGTGCCAGCAGCTTAGACAGGGGGCTCAATGAGCAGTTCTTC
TRBJ2-2,TRBV11-3,-,-,CASSFLGGPAGELFF,TGTGCCAGCAGCTTCCTTGGGGGACCGGCCGGGGAGCTGTTTTTT
TRBJ1-1,TRBV18,-,-,CASSPPGDTEAFF,TGTGCCAGCTCACCACCGGGGGACACTGAAGCTTTCTTT
TRBJ2-1,TRBV19,-,TRBD2,CASSPGTSGPLSYNEQFF,TGTGCCAGTAGTCCCGGGACTAGCGGGCCCCTCTCCTACAATGAGCAGTTCTTC
TRBJ1-5,TRBV5-6,-,TRBD1,CASSSGTGVQPQHF,TGTGCCAGCAGCTCCGGGACAGGGGTTCAGCCCCAGCATTTT
TRBJ2-1,TRBV7-8,-,TRBD2,CASSPPRAAGGSEQFF,TGTGCCAGCAGCCCCCCCCGTGCAGCGGGAGGCAGTGAGCAGTTCTTC
TRBJ1-1,TRBV27,-,-,CASSLIGEGTEAFF,TGTGCCAGTTCCTTAATTGGCGAGGGCACTGAAGCTTTCTTT
TRBJ2-7,TRBV4-3,-,TRBD1,CASSSRTGDTYEQYF,TGCGCCAGCAGTTCGCGGACAGGGGATACCTACGAGCAGTACTTC
TRBJ2-3,TRBV9,-,-,CASSVEASALDTQYF,TGTGCCAGCAGCGTAGAGGCTAGCGCGTTAGATACGCAGTATTTT
TRBJ2-2,TRBV10-1,-,-,CASAGTPSGELFF,TGCGCCAGCGCCGGGACTCCCAGCGGGGAGCTGTTTTTT
TRBJ2-5,TRBV28,-,TRBD2,CASSLHPGLAGRETQYF,TGTGCCAGCAGTTTACATCCAGGCCTAGCGGGACGGGAGACCCAGTACTTC
TRBJ2-7,TRBV30,-,-,CAGDPGPTYEQYF,TGTGCCGGTGATCCGGGACCTACCTACGAGCAGTACTTC
TRBJ2-7,TRBV27,-,-,CASSGGRGAYEQYF,TGTGCCAGCAGCGGAGGAAGGGGAGCCTACGAGCAGTACTTC
TRBJ1-2,TRBV7-2,-,-,CASSLAPGFGDYGYTF,TGTGCCAGCAGCTTAGCTCCAGGTTTCGGAGACTATGGCTACACCTTC
TRBJ2-5,TRBV6-1,-,-,CASNPPETQYF,TGTGCCAGCAACCCGCCAGAGACCCAGTACTTC
TRBJ2-3,TRBV7-9,-,-,CATALNSDTQYF,TGTGCCACCGCCCTTAACTCAGATACGCAGTATTTT
TRBJ2-7,TRBV27,-,-,CASSLPGSYSYEQYF,TGTGCCAGCAGTTTACCAGGGTCCTACTCCTACGAGCAGTACTTC
TRBJ2-7,TRBV4-3,-,TRBD1,CASSRGQGASYEQYF,TGCGCCAGCAGCCGAGGACAGGGGGCCTCCTACGAGCAGTACTTC
TRBJ2-7,TRBV13,-,TRBD1,CASSSSTGGETYEQYF,TGTGCCAGCAGTTCCTCGACAGGGGGCGAAACCTACGAGCAGTACTTC
TRBJ2-1,TRBV7-9,-,-,CASSQNNRGRAYNEQFF,TGTGCCAGCAGCCAAAACAATAGGGGGAGGGCCTACAATGAGCAGTTCTTC
TRBJ1-2,TRBV11-2,-,TRBD1,CASSNRDGGGGGYTF,TGTGCCAGCAGTAATAGGGATGGAGGGGGCGGTGGCTACACCTTC
TRBJ1-1,TRBV2,many,TRBD1,CASRGQGSTEAFF,TGTGCCAGCAGGGGACAGGGGAGTACTGAAGCTTTCTTT
TRBJ2-7,TRBV13,-,-,CASSSLAYEQYF,TGTGCCAGCAGCTCTCTGGCCTACGAGCAGTACTTC
TRBJ1-2,TRBV28,-,-,CASSLSGGSVTRLGYGYTF,TGTGCCAGCAGTTTATCTGGAGGGAGCGTAACCCGTCTGGGCTATGGCTACACCTTC